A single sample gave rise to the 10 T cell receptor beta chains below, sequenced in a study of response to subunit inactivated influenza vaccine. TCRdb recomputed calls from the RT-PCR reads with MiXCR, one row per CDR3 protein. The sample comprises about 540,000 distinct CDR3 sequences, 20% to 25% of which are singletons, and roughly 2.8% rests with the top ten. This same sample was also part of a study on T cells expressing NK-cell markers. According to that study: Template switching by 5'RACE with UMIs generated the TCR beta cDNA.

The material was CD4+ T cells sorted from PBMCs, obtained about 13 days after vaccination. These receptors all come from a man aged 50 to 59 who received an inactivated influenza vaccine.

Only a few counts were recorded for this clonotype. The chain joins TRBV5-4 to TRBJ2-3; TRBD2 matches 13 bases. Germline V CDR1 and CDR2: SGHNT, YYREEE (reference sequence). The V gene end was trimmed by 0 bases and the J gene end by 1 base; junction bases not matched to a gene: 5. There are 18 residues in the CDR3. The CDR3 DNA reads TGTGCCAGCAGCTTGGGGACTAGCGGGAGAGGCGGCACAGATACGCAGTATTTT. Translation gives CASSLGTSGRGGTDTQYF.

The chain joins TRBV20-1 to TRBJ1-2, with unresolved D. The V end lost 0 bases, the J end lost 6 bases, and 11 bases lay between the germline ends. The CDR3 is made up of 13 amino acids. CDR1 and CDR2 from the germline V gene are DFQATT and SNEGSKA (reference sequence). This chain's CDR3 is CSARDRLVNGYTF. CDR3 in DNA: TGCAGTGCTAGAGATCGGTTAGTTAATGGCTACACCTTC.

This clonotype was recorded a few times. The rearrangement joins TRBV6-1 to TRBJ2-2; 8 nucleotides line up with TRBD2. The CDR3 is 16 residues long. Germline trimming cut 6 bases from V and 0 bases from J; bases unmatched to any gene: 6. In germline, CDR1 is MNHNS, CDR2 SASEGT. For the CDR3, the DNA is TGTGCCAGCAGGTCTGCGGGAGGATCGAACACCGGGGAGCTGTTTTTT. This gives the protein CASRSAGGSNTGELFF.

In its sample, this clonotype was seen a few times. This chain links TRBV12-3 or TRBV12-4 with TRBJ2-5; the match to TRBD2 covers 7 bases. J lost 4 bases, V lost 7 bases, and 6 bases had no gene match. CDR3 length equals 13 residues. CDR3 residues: CASMYGGSETQYF. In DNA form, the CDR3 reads TGTGCCAGCATGTACGGGGGGTCAGAGACCCAGTACTTC.

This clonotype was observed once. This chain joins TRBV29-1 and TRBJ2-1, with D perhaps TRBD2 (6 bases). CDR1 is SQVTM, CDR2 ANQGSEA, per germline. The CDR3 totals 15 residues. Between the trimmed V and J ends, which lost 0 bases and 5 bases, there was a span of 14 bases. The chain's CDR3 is CSVEDRYGGNNEQFF. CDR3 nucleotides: TGCAGCGTTGAAGATCGGTACGGGGGAAACAATGAGCAGTTCTTC.

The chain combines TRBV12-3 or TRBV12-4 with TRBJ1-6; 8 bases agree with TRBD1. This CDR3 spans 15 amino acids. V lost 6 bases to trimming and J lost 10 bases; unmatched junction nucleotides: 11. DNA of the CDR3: TGTGCCAGCAGCCTCGAGACAGGGGTTCTATCACCCCTCCACTTT. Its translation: CASSLETGVLSPLHF.

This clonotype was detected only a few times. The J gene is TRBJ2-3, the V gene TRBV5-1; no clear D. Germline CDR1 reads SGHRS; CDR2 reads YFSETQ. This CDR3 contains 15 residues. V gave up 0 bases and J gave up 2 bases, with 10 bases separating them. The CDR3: CASSLGGGDTDTQYF. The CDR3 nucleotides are TGCGCCAGCAGCTTGGGCGGCGGAGACACAGATACGCAGTATTTT.

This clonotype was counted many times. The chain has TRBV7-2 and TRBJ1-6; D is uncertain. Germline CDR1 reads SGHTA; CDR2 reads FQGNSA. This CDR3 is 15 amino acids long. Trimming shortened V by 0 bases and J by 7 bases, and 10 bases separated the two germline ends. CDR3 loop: CASSLAYHSNSPLHF. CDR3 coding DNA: TGTGCCAGCAGCTTAGCGTATCACAGCAATTCACCCCTCCACTTT.

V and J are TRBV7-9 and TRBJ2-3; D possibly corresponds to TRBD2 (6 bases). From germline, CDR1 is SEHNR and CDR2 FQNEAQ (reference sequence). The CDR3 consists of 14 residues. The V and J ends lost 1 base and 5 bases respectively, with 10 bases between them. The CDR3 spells CASSLEYSGDTQYF. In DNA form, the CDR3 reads TGTGCCAGCAGCTTAGAGTATAGCGGAGATACGCAGTATTTT.

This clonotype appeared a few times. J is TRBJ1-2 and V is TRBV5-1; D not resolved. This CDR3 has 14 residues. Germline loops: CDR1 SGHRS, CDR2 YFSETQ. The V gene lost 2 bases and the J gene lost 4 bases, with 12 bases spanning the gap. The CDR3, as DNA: TGCGCCAGCAGCTTTTCGGACGGAGGCTATGGCTACACCTTC. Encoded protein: CASSFSDGGYGYTF.